The clone carrying this T cell receptor beta chain was counted between two and nine times. Its antigen is not identified. The sample is drawn from a study of identical twins. The study's findings and limits: Out-of-frame alpha sequences that twins shared showed excess low generation probability. There was more out-of-frame TCR alpha sharing in monozygotic twins than models estimated.

TCRdb used MiXCR to reprocess the 5' RACE reads, holding one entry per CDR3 protein. The sample records 1.5 million to 2 million distinct CDR3 sequences, around 29% being singletons. V lost 5 bases to trimming and J lost 7 bases, with 17 bases between them. CDR3 length equals 14 residues. From germline, CDR1 is MNHNY and CDR2 SVGAGI (reference sequence). Sequencing was done on a sample of cord blood. The chain joins TRBV6-6 to TRBJ1-2; TRBD1 is a possible D gene (6 bases). The origin of this receptor is a newborn girl in good health. The CDR3 reads CASSPVRGPGGYTF. As DNA, the CDR3 is TGTGCCAGCAGTCCGGTCCGGGGGCCGGGTGGCTACACCTTC.